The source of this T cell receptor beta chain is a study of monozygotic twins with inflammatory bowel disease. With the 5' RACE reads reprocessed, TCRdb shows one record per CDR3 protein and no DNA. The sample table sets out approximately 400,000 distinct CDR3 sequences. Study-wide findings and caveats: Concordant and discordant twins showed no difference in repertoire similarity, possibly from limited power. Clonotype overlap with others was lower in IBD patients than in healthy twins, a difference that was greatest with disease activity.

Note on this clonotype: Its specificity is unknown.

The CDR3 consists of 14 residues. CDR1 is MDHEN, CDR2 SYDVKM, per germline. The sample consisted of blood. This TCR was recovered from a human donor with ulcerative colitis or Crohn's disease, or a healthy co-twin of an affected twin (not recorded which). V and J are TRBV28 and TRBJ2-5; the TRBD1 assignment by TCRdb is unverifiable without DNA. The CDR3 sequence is CASSPGVFGETQYF.